This T cell receptor beta chain appears in the sequencing data of a study of T cell responses to AZD1222 COVID-19 vaccine. Study outcomes and limitations: At baseline, just a handful of AZD1222 recipients tested seropositive.

The V segment lost 1 base and the J segment 5 bases; nucleotides outside the gene matches: 7. The germline CDR1 and CDR2 sequences are SGHVS and FQNEAQ. There are 16 residues in the CDR3. In the case of this clone: Its antigen remains unknown.

Produced via immunoSEQ multiplex PCR; TCRdb's table is partial and in-frame only. The sample gives some 200,000 clones, 85% to 95% of which show up once; around 1% is in the top ten. Investigators merged groups given second doses at roughly 4 or roughly 12 weeks. The V and J genes are TRBV7-8 and TRBJ2-1; 8 bases agree with TRBD2. The material sequenced was peripheral blood, taken 28 days after the second AZD1222 dose. The source of this sequence is an adult who received the AZD1222 COVID-19 vaccine. The CDR3 is CASSLEVQRGNNEQFF. The CDR3 bases are TGTGCCAGCAGCTTAGAGGTCCAGCGGGGGAACAATGAGCAGTTCTTC.